These T cell receptor beta chains were read from a single sample in a study of spatial heterogeneity in lung cancer. Using its own MiXCR run on the 5' RACE reads, TCRdb lists one record per CDR3 protein. The sample carries approximately 50,000 distinct CDR3 sequences, roughly 7.4% recorded once. The material sequenced was PBMCs, taken at follow-up. The source of these receptors is a female donor with early-stage non-small cell lung cancer. Each CDR3 is given with its conserved first and last residue. Fields, in order: clone size, J gene, CDR3 length, D gene, V gene, CDR3 DNA, CDR3 protein. A D gene is named only where the DNA matches it firmly. Size tells how often a clone was seen (once, few, many) or the class of an expanded clone, and some rows leave it out.

clone size: many; J gene: TRBJ2-7; CDR3 length: 13; D gene: TRBD1; V gene: TRBV18; CDR3 DNA: TGTGCCAGCTCACCACGGGACAGGGGCGAGCAGTACTTC; CDR3 protein: CASSPRDRGEQYF
clone size: many; J gene: TRBJ2-4; CDR3 length: 13; D gene: -; V gene: TRBV3-1; CDR3 DNA: TGTGCCAGCAGCCCTGCTGGAGGGCGCATTCAGTACTTC; CDR3 protein: CASSPAGGRIQYF
clone size: -; J gene: TRBJ2-5; CDR3 length: 14; D gene: TRBD1; V gene: TRBV27; CDR3 DNA: TGTGCCAGCAGCACAGACAGGGGCCAGGGGACCCAGTACTTC; CDR3 protein: CASSTDRGQGTQYF
clone size: -; J gene: TRBJ2-7; CDR3 length: 14; D gene: -; V gene: TRBV28; CDR3 DNA: TGTGCCAGCGCTCGAGCCTTTAGCTCCTACGAGCAGTACTTC; CDR3 protein: CASARAFSSYEQYF
clone size: few; J gene: TRBJ1-1; CDR3 length: 12; D gene: -; V gene: TRBV11-2; CDR3 DNA: TGTGCCAGCAGCTTATCGGCCCACCGAGCTTTCTTT; CDR3 protein: CASSLSAHRAFF
clone size: many; J gene: TRBJ2-4; CDR3 length: 16; D gene: -; V gene: TRBV28; CDR3 DNA: TGTGCCAGCAGTCCGAACTTCAGGACCCCCAAAAACATTCAGTACTTC; CDR3 protein: CASSPNFRTPKNIQYF
clone size: many; J gene: TRBJ1-2; CDR3 length: 14; D gene: -; V gene: TRBV29-1; CDR3 DNA: TGCAGCGTCAACTCCCGGGGGCTCCCGGATGGCTACACCTTC; CDR3 protein: CSVNSRGLPDGYTF
clone size: -; J gene: TRBJ1-1; CDR3 length: 14; D gene: -; V gene: TRBV29-1; CDR3 DNA: TGCAGCGTTGCTGGGGAGAGGTCGGGCACTGAAGCTTTCTTT; CDR3 protein: CSVAGERSGTEAFF
clone size: many; J gene: TRBJ2-6; CDR3 length: 18; D gene: TRBD1; V gene: TRBV18; CDR3 DNA: TGTGCCAGCTCACCAAAGTCGGGACAGCCCTCTGGGGCCAACGTCCTGACTTTC; CDR3 protein: CASSPKSGQPSGANVLTF
clone size: -; J gene: TRBJ1-5; CDR3 length: 14; D gene: TRBD1; V gene: TRBV23-1; CDR3 DNA: TGCGCCAGCAGTCAATACAGGGGTCCTCAGCCCCAGCATTTT; CDR3 protein: CASSQYRGPQPQHF
clone size: -; J gene: TRBJ1-2; CDR3 length: 15; D gene: -; V gene: TRBV3-1; CDR3 DNA: TGTGCCAGCAGTATCGCAGGGGTGTTTAACTATGGCTACACCTTC; CDR3 protein: CASSIAGVFNYGYTF
clone size: many; J gene: TRBJ2-5; CDR3 length: 14; D gene: -; V gene: TRBV29-1; CDR3 DNA: TGCAGCGTACGGGGGGCAACGGATCAAGAGACCCAGTACTTC; CDR3 protein: CSVRGATDQETQYF
clone size: -; J gene: TRBJ1-1; CDR3 length: 14; D gene: TRBD1; V gene: TRBV5-1; CDR3 DNA: TGCGCCAGCAGCTCGCAGGGGGCTGGCACTGAAGCTTTCTTT; CDR3 protein: CASSSQGAGTEAFF
clone size: many; J gene: TRBJ2-1; CDR3 length: 14; D gene: -; V gene: TRBV7-9; CDR3 DNA: TGTGCCAGCAGCTCCTCACCGGCCCCAAATGAGCAGTTCTTC; CDR3 protein: CASSSSPAPNEQFF
clone size: many; J gene: TRBJ2-7; CDR3 length: 16; D gene: -; V gene: TRBV5-1; CDR3 DNA: TGCGCCAGCAGCTCGACCGTCAAGGCGCGCACCTACGAGCAGTACTTC; CDR3 protein: CASSSTVKARTYEQYF
clone size: few; J gene: TRBJ2-3; CDR3 length: 16; D gene: TRBD1; V gene: TRBV7-3; CDR3 DNA: TGTGCCAGCAGCTTAATGTCAGGGGGCGGATCAGATACGCAGTATTTT; CDR3 protein: CASSLMSGGGSDTQYF
clone size: -; J gene: TRBJ2-2; CDR3 length: 18; D gene: TRBD2; V gene: TRBV27; CDR3 DNA: TGTGCCAGCAGTTCTTACGGACTAGCGGGGGCTGACACCGGGGAGCTGTTTTTT; CDR3 protein: CASSSYGLAGADTGELFF
clone size: many; J gene: TRBJ2-3; CDR3 length: 15; D gene: TRBD2; V gene: TRBV6-2/TRBV6-3; CDR3 DNA: TGTGCCAGCAAGAATCGGGGAGGGAGCACAGATACGCAGTATTTT; CDR3 protein: CASKNRGGSTDTQYF
clone size: few; J gene: TRBJ2-1; CDR3 length: 14; D gene: TRBD2; V gene: TRBV30; CDR3 DNA: TGTGCCTGGGGTGGTAGCGGGGGATACAATGAGCAGTTCTTC; CDR3 protein: CAWGGSGGYNEQFF
clone size: many; J gene: TRBJ2-5; CDR3 length: 16; D gene: -; V gene: TRBV3-1; CDR3 DNA: TGTGCCGTGGCGCCAAGATGGGCACAGGGGAGGGAGACCCAGTACTTC; CDR3 protein: CAVAPRWAQGRETQYF
clone size: few; J gene: TRBJ1-1; CDR3 length: 15; D gene: -; V gene: TRBV2; CDR3 DNA: TGTGCCAGCAGTGAAAGAAGGGTAGGAACGGCTGAAGCTTTCTTT; CDR3 protein: CASSERRVGTAEAFF
clone size: many; J gene: TRBJ1-2; CDR3 length: 13; D gene: TRBD1; V gene: TRBV28; CDR3 DNA: TGTGCCAGCAGTTTAGGGGGGACAGGGGGCTACACCTTC; CDR3 protein: CASSLGGTGGYTF
clone size: few; J gene: TRBJ1-1; CDR3 length: 13; D gene: -; V gene: TRBV5-1; CDR3 DNA: TGCGCCAGCAGCTTCTCTGGCAACACTGAAGCTTTCTTT; CDR3 protein: CASSFSGNTEAFF
clone size: many; J gene: TRBJ1-6; CDR3 length: 12; D gene: -; V gene: TRBV7-9; CDR3 DNA: TGTGCCAGCAGCTCCAGTAATTCACCCCTCCACTTT; CDR3 protein: CASSSSNSPLHF
clone size: many; J gene: TRBJ1-5; CDR3 length: 13; D gene: -; V gene: TRBV4-2; CDR3 DNA: TGTGCCAGCAGCCAAGTGGGTGGGCAGCCCCAGCATTTT; CDR3 protein: CASSQVGGQPQHF
clone size: -; J gene: TRBJ2-3; CDR3 length: 15; D gene: -; V gene: TRBV18; CDR3 DNA: TGTGCCAGCTCACGGGGGGGCGACGCCACAGATACGCAGTATTTT; CDR3 protein: CASSRGGDATDTQYF
clone size: many; J gene: TRBJ2-1; CDR3 length: 17; D gene: TRBD2; V gene: TRBV6-2/TRBV6-3; CDR3 DNA: TGTGCCAGCAGCCCCGGGACTAGCGGGTCTTCCTACAATGAGCAGTTCTTC; CDR3 protein: CASSPGTSGSSYNEQFF
clone size: few; J gene: TRBJ2-5; CDR3 length: 13; D gene: -; V gene: TRBV3-1; CDR3 DNA: TGTGCCAGCAGCCAAGATATGGGTTTGGCCCAGTACTTC; CDR3 protein: CASSQDMGLAQYF
clone size: few; J gene: TRBJ1-1; CDR3 length: 18; D gene: -; V gene: TRBV14; CDR3 DNA: TGTGCCAGCAGTCAAGAAACAGTCTTCATACCACTGAACACTGAAGCTTTCTTT; CDR3 protein: CASSQETVFIPLNTEAFF
clone size: few; J gene: TRBJ1-1; CDR3 length: 12; D gene: -; V gene: TRBV7-9; CDR3 DNA: TGTGCCAGCAGCTACAGGAACACTGAAGCTTTCTTT; CDR3 protein: CASSYRNTEAFF
clone size: -; J gene: TRBJ1-3; CDR3 length: 16; D gene: -; V gene: TRBV20-1; CDR3 DNA: TGCAGTGCACCCTCATGGGGAGGCGCCTCTGGAAACACCATATATTTT; CDR3 protein: CSAPSWGGASGNTIYF
clone size: -; J gene: TRBJ2-2; CDR3 length: 12; D gene: -; V gene: TRBV7-8; CDR3 DNA: TGTGCCAGCACCCCATACACCGGGGAGCTGTTTTTT; CDR3 protein: CASTPYTGELFF
clone size: few; J gene: TRBJ2-3; CDR3 length: 15; D gene: -; V gene: TRBV5-1; CDR3 DNA: TGCGCCAGCAGCTTGGCCGAGCCCGTGACGGATACGCAGTATTTT; CDR3 protein: CASSLAEPVTDTQYF